This TCR beta chain is drawn from a study of control samples from healthy donors and cancer patients. Profiling relied on immunoSEQ multiplex PCR, and the TCRdb table lists in-frame clones only, not all of them. This repertoire shows some 120,000 clones, roughly 90% found once; its top ten account for roughly 8.8%. This CDR3 has 14 amino acids. Trimming stripped 4 bases from V and 7 bases from J, with 16 bases between. From germline, CDR1 is LGHDT and CDR2 YNNKEL (reference sequence). The clonotype comes from a young man in good health. The sample comprised blood. The chain joins TRBV3-1 (or the pseudogene TRBV3-2) to TRBJ1-2, with D tentatively TRBD1 (5 bases). This CDR3 is CASSPPGGGSGYTF. DNA for the CDR3: TGTGCCAGCAGCCCACCGGGGGGGGGTAGTGGCTACACCTTC.